One and the same sample provided the 14 T cell receptor beta chains below, sequenced in a study of PD-L1 blockade in urothelial cancer. The method was immunoSEQ multiplex PCR; TCRdb's version includes in-frame clones alone and lacks a portion of them. The sample carries around 41,000 clones, about 83% recorded once. Sample time point: peripheral blood 6 weeks after treatment start. The specimen comprised PBMCs, sampled around atezolizumab (anti-PD-L1) treatment. The source of these receptors is a man aged 55 to 69 with urothelial cancer.

This clone was seen only once. The chain couples TRBV11-2 to TRBJ2-3, with 8 bases fitting TRBD1. CDR1 and CDR2 (germline): SGHAT, FQNNGV. The V gene end was trimmed by 3 bases and the J gene end by 1 base; junction bases not matched to a gene: 3. The CDR3 consists of 15 residues. The CDR3 DNA sequence: TGTGCCAGCAGCTTCACGACAGGGGGCACAGATACGCAGTATTTT. This codes for CASSFTTGGTDTQYF. Supplemented by reference TRBV11-2 and TRBJ2-3, the full variable domain reads EAGVAQSPRYKIIEKRQSVAFWCNPISGHATLYWYQQILGQGPKLLIQFQNNGVVDDSQLPKDRFSAERLKGVDSTLKIQPAKLEDSAVYLCASSFTTGGTDTQYFGPGTRLTVL.

V usage is TRBV6-4 and J usage is TRBJ2-3; 8 nucleotides match TRBD1. V shed 6 bases and J 4 bases; nucleotides not matched to a gene: 6. Germline V gene data show CDR1 as MRHNA and CDR2 as SNTAGT. This CDR3 is 14 amino acids long. This CDR3 is CASREQGDSDTQYF. The CDR3, as DNA: TGTGCCAGCAGGGAACAGGGGGACTCAGATACGCAGTATTTT.

The chain uses TRBV28 and TRBJ1-5; no reliable D call. Germline lookup yields CDR1 MDHEN and CDR2 SYDVKM. Trimming removed 4 bases at V and 6 bases at J, with 16 bases between. The CDR3 is made up of 15 amino acids. The CDR3 sequence is CASSSQERISQPQHF. The DNA for the CDR3 is TGTGCCAGCAGTTCTCAGGAGCGGATTAGTCAGCCCCAGCATTTT.

This clone has only one observation. The chain joins TRBV15 to TRBJ1-6; D might be TRBD1 (5 bases). From germline, CDR1 is LNHNV and CDR2 YYDKDF (reference sequence). Trimming took off 1 base at V and 7 bases at J, with 5 bases between the two ends. The CDR3 loop spans 13 amino acids. Written as DNA, the CDR3 is TGTGCCACCAGCAGAGGACAGAATTCACCCCTCCACTTT. Translated: CATSRGQNSPLHF.

V is TRBV5-3 and J is TRBJ2-7, with 7 bases fitting TRBD2. TRBV5-3 is labeled an ORF, and its function is uncertain. Unmatched junction bases numbered 13, after V lost 4 bases and J lost 0 bases. There are 17 residues in the CDR3. The CDR3 DNA is TGTGCCAGAAGCCGGGGGGATCCGGGAGAAAGCTCCTACGAGCAGTACTTC. Its protein product is CARSRGDPGESSYEQYF.

The chain is built from TRBV5-1 and TRBJ2-5; TRBD2 aligns across 7 bases. The CDR3 length is 16 residues. V was pared by 4 bases and J by 1 base, with 10 bases of the junction left unmatched. Germline loops: CDR1 SGHRS, CDR2 YFSETQ. CDR3 in DNA: TGCGCCAGCAGCCCGAGGGGCGCGGGGGTCCAAGAGACCCAGTACTTC. Residues: CASSPRGAGVQETQYF.

The chain couples TRBV6-5 to TRBJ2-7; perhaps TRBD1 as D (8 bases). The V gene lost 6 bases and the J gene lost 2 bases, with 14 bases spanning the gap. The CDR3 spans 14 residues. The germline V gene encodes CDR1 MNHEY and CDR2 SVGAGI. The CDR3 DNA is TGTGCCAGCAGGCCTACAGGGGGGGCCTACGAGCAGTACTTC. Translated, it gives CASRPTGGAYEQYF.

V and J are TRBV9 and TRBJ2-5; 8 bases are shared with TRBD2. CDR1 and CDR2 (germline): SGDLS, YYNGEE. The CDR3 is made up of 16 amino acids. V trimming: 0 bases; J trimming: 2 bases; junction bases outside the gene matches: 6. DNA of the CDR3: TGTGCCAGCAGCGTAGTTAGCGGGGAGAAACAAGAGACCCAGTACTTC. Translated: CASSVVSGEKQETQYF.

This rearrangement joins TRBV5-1 to TRBJ2-7, with TRBD1 matching over 8 bases. The CDR3 is 13 residues long. Germline V CDR1 and CDR2: SGHRS, YFSETQ. Trimming at V came to 4 bases and at J to 9 bases, leaving 9 bases not matched to a gene. The CDR3 nucleotides are TGCGCCAGCAGCCTACAAAGTGGGACAGGGCAGTACTTC. Protein: CASSLQSGTGQYF.

This sequence joins TRBV28 and TRBJ1-5, with a weak D call TRBD1 (6 bases). Deletions cut 4 bases from V and 7 bases from J, with 17 bases between. Germline loops: CDR1 MDHEN, CDR2 SYDVKM. There are 15 residues in the CDR3. DNA of the CDR3: TGTGCCAGCAGTTCACCAGCGGGGGCAGGACAGCCCCAGCATTTT. This encodes CASSSPAGAGQPQHF.

The V call is TRBV6-5, the J call TRBJ2-3; the match to TRBD2 covers 7 bases. Germline lookup yields CDR1 MNHEY and CDR2 SVGAGI. Trimming took 11 bases from V and 6 from J; bases not matched to a gene: 17. The CDR3 runs 15 residues. Here the CDR3 DNA reads TGTGCCGTCAGGGTCCAAGCGGGGCTGGCCGATACGCAGTATTTT. Translating it yields CAVRVQAGLADTQYF.

Only one count was recorded for this clone. The rearrangement uses TRBV7-6 and TRBJ1-3; D might be TRBD1 (6 bases). Trimming shortened V by 1 base and J by 4 bases, and 11 bases separated the two germline ends. CDR1 is SGHVS, CDR2 FNYEAQ, per germline. The CDR3 loop spans 15 amino acids. The CDR3 sequence: CASSLGHGTGNTIYF. DNA for the CDR3: TGTGCCAGCAGCTTAGGTCATGGGACAGGAAACACCATATATTTT.

This clone was picked up one time. V is TRBV28 and J is TRBJ2-7; 7 positions agree with TRBD2. With V trimmed by 2 bases and J by 5 bases, 6 bases remained unmatched. The CDR3 is 14 residues long. CDR1 and CDR2 (germline): MDHEN, SYDVKM. The CDR3 sequence is CASSLAGAVHEQYF. CDR3 sequence (DNA): TGTGCCAGCAGTTTAGCGGGAGCTGTCCACGAGCAGTACTTC.

The J gene is TRBJ2-5, the V gene TRBV11-3; a weak D match, TRBD2 (5 bases). CDR1 SGHNT and CDR2 YENEEA come from the germline V gene. This CDR3 contains 13 residues. V lost 2 bases and J lost 5, with 9 bases in between. The CDR3 sequence: CASSLRGSETQYF. CDR3 sequence (DNA): TGTGCCAGCAGCTTAAGAGGGTCGGAGACCCAGTACTTC.